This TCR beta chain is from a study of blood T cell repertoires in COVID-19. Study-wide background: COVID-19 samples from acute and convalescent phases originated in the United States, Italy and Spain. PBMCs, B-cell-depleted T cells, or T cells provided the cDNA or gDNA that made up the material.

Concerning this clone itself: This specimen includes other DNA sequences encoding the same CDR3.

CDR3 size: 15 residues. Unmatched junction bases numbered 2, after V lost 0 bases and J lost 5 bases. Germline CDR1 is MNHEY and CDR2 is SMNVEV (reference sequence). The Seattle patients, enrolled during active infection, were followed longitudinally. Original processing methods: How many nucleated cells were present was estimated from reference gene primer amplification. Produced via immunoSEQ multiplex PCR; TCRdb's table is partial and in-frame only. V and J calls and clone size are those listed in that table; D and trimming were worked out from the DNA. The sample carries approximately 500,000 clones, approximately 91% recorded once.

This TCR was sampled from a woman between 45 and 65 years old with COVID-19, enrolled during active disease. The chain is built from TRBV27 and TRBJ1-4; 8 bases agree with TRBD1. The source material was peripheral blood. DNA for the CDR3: TGTGCCAGCAGTTTATCTAGGACAGGGAATGAAAAACTGTTTTTT. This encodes CASSLSRTGNEKLFF. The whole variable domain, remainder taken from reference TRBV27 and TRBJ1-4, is EAQVTQNPRYLITVTGKKLTVTCSQNMNHEYMSWYRQDPGLGLRQIYYSMNVEVTDKGDVPEGYKVSRKEKRNFPLILESPSPNQTSLYFCASSLSRTGNEKLFFGSGTQLSVL.